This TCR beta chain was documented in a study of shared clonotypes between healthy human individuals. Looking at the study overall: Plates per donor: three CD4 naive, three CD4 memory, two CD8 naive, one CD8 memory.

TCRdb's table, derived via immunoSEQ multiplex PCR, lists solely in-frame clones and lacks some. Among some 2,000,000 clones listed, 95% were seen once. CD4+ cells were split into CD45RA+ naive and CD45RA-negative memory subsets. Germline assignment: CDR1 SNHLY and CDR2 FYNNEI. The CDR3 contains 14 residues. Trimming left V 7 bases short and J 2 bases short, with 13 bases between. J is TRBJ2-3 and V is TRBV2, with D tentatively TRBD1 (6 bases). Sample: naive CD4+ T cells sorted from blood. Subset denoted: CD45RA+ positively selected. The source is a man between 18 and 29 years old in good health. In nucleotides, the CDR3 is TGTGCCAGCAAAAATGACAGGTACACAGATACGCAGTATTTT. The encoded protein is CASKNDRYTDTQYF.